Sequencing of this T cell receptor beta chain was carried out in a study of T cell repertoires and leukemia-associated antigens (dated by TCRdb to about 2019). Some background on the complete study: About 5.1 to 7 million read pairs and roughly 3.3 to 5.0 million effective reads were obtained per sample, with about 15 million effective reads obtained overall. Using in vitro peptide stimulation of healthy T cells, the study sought to determine the antigen recognized by a TCR Vbeta21 clone earlier detected in CML patients. The research as a whole found: Numbers of Vbeta genes (approximately 61), Jbeta genes (14), VDJ rearrangements and unique CDR3s did not differ significantly among the four groups. Direct testing of the expanded clones' antigen specificity and function was not done, and further investigation was required.

On this clonotype itself: Its antigen remains unidentified. No much larger clone exists at a distance of one base, and base qualities are not known.

CD3+ T cells were first rested overnight at 2.5 million to 3 million cells/mL in RPMI 1640 without fetal bovine serum. Following the manufacturer's instructions, MACS immunomagnetic beads were used to pull CD3+ T cells out of the PBMCs. TRIzol reagent was used to extract total RNA from the cultured T cells. TCRbeta libraries were amplified from RNA by 5' rapid amplification of cDNA ends (5'RACE). Library concentration and integrity were checked with Qubit, an Agilent instrument, and quantitative PCR before sequencing. Sequencing of qualified libraries was performed on Illumina HiSeq or MiSeq by a commercial service provider. Per the source publication's procedure: MiXCR version 1.8.2 was used to identify TCR sequences in each sample. For a clone to count as qualified, its CDR3 had to be longer than four amino acids, its nucleotide length had to be in-frame, and the clone could not contain a stop codon. A read counted as effective if the read contained the complete CDR3 structure. Validation of expanded clones was performed by RT-PCR with 24 Vbeta primers, GeneScan spectratyping, and Sanger sequencing. The public sequencing data were trimmed at Q25 with fastp and processed into clonotypes with MiXCR by TCRdb, which kept only in-frame beta chains. Duplicate CDR3 protein sequences are folded into a single record with the most common DNA and genes. TCRdb, not the authors, supplied the V and J calls. This sample has roughly 13,000 distinct CDR3 sequences in its table, and approximately 42% of those were observed once. About 9% of the sample lies in the top ten.

The CDR3 measures 13 amino acids from cysteine to phenylalanine. The sequence is cut down to CDR3 DNA, 39 bases in frame from base 1. The germline ends are 8 bases apart after V is trimmed by 1 base and J by 7 bases. From a lookup of the germline V gene (reference sequence), CDR1 and CDR2 are SEHNR and FQNEAQ. This TCR was recovered from a female donor in good health. Sequenced: CD3+ T cells sorted from blood and cultured. Recombination linked TRBV7-9 to TRBJ2-1, with no confident D gene call. Here the CDR3 is given as CASSLGAWNEQFF. DNA sequence: TGTGCCAGCAGCTTAGGGGCGTGGAATGAGCAGTTCTTC.